This T cell receptor beta chain was sequenced in a study of post-analysis software for immune sequencing data. The study's findings and limits: The study found significantly lower normalized Chao1 diversity in multiple sclerosis patients than in controls. Four or five TRBV segments were more frequent in patients than controls; TRBV5-6, TRBV5-1 and TRBV20-1 belonged to this group.

TCR beta cDNA libraries had unique molecular identifiers. The source material, roughly 0.9 to 10 million T cells, gave rise to roughly 0.5 million cDNA molecules. TCRdb recomputed calls from the PCR reads with MiXCR, one row per CDR3 protein. The table includes 500,000 to 600,000 distinct CDR3 sequences, roughly 46% detected once. Remarks on this clonotype: Its antigen is unknown.

The V end was cut by 2 bases, the J end by 1 base, with 12 bases between. The germline gives CDR1 MNHEY, CDR2 SVGAGI. This CDR3 is 15 amino acids long. The V call is TRBV6-5, the J call TRBJ2-7; D gene unclear. The sequence came from a girl aged 5 to 17 with multiple sclerosis. The sequenced sample was blood. The CDR3 sequence: CASSYDLRFSYEQYF. CDR3 DNA sequence: TGTGCCAGCAGTTACGATCTGCGTTTTTCCTACGAGCAGTACTTC.